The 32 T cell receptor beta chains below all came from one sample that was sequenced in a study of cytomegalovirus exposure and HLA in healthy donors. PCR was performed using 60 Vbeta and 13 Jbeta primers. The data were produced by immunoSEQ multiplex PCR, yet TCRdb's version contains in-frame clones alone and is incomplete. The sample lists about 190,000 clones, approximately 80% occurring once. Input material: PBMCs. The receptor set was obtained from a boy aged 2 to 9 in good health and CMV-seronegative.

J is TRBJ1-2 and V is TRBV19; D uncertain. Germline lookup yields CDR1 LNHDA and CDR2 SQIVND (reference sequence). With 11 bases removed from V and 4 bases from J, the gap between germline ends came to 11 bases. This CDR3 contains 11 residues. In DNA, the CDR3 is TGTGCCGCCCGGGGTGGCTATGGCTACACCTTC. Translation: CAARGGYGYTF.

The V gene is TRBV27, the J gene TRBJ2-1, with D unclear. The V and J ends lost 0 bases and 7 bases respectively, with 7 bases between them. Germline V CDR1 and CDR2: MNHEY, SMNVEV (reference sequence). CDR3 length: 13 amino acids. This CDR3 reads CASSLSGSNEQFF. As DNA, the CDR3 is TGTGCCAGCAGTTTATCTGGTAGTAATGAGCAGTTCTTC.

The CDR3 spells CASSQYQGRLSWPQHF. CDR3 sequence (DNA): TGTGCCAGCAGCCAATACCAGGGCCGCCTCTCGTGGCCCCAGCATTTT. This rearrangement joins TRBV16 to TRBJ1-5, with D possibly being TRBD1 (5 bases). CDR1 KGHSY and CDR2 FQNENV come from the germline V gene. The CDR3 extends over 16 amino acids. V shed 1 base and J shed 9 bases, with 19 bases lying between them. The entire variable domain, with the rest obtained from reference TRBV16 and TRBJ1-5, is as follows: GEEVAQTPKHLVRGEGQKAKLYCAPIKGHSYVFWYQQVLKNEFKFLISFQNENVFDETGMPKERFSAKCLPNSPCSLEIQATKLEDSAVYFCASSQYQGRLSWPQHFGDGTRLSIL.

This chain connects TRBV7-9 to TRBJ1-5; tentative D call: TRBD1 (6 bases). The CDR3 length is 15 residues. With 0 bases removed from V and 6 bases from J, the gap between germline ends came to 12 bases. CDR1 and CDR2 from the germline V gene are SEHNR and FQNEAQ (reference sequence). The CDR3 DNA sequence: TGTGCCAGCAGCTTAGCGGGGCCAGGGGTTCAGCCCCAGCATTTT. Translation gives CASSLAGPGVQPQHF.

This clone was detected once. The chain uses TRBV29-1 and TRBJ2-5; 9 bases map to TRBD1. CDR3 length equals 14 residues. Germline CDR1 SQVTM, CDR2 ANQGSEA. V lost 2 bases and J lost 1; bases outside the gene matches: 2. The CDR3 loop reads CSVERTGAQETQYF. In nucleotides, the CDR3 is TGCAGCGTTGAAAGGACAGGGGCCCAAGAGACCCAGTACTTC.

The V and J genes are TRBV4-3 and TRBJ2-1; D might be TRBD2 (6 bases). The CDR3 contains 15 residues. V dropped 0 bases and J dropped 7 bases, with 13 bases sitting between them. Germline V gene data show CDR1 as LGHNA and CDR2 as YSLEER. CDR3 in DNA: TGCGCCAGCAGCCAAGAGTTCATAAGCGGGAATGAGCAGTTCTTC. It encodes CASSQEFISGNEQFF.

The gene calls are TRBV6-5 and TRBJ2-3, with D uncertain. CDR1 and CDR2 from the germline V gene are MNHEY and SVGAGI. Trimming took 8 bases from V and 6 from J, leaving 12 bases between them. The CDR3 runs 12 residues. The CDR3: CASGPGVDTQYF. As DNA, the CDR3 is TGTGCCAGCGGGCCCGGCGTGGATACGCAGTATTTT.

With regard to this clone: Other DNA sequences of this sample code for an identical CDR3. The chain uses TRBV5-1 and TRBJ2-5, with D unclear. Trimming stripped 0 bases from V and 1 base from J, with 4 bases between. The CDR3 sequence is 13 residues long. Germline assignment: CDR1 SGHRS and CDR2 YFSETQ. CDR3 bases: TGCGCCAGCAGCTTGGGCAGCCAAGAGACCCAGTACTTC. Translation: CASSLGSQETQYF. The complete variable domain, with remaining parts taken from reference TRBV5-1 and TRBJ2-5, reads KAGVTQTPRYLIKTRGQQVTLSCSPISGHRSVSWYQQTPGQGLQFLFEYFSETQRNKGNFPGRFSGRQFSNSRSEMNVSTLELGDSALYLCASSLGSQETQYFGPGTRLLVL.

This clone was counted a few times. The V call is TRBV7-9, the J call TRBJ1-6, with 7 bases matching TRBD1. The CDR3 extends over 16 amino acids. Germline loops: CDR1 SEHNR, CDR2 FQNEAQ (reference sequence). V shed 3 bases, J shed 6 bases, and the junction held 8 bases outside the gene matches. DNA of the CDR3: TGTGCCAGCAGCTTTTTAAGGACAGGCCTTAATTCACCCCTCCACTTT. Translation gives CASSFLRTGLNSPLHF.

CDR3 coding DNA: TGTGCCAGCAGCTCCTGGACTAGCGGGATGGGTGGTAACAATGAGCAGTTCTTC. Amino acids: CASSSWTSGMGGNNEQFF. The chain links TRBV11-2 to TRBJ2-1; 12 positions match TRBD2. Germline CDR1 and CDR2: SGHAT and FQNNGV. The V segment lost 4 bases and the J segment 5 bases; nucleotides outside the gene matches: 12. The CDR3 covers 18 residues. The whole variable domain, filled in from reference TRBV11-2 and TRBJ2-1, reads EAGVAQSPRYKIIEKRQSVAFWCNPISGHATLYWYQQILGQGPKLLIQFQNNGVVDDSQLPKDRFSAERLKGVDSTLKIQPAKLEDSAVYLCASSSWTSGMGGNNEQFFGPGTRLTVL.

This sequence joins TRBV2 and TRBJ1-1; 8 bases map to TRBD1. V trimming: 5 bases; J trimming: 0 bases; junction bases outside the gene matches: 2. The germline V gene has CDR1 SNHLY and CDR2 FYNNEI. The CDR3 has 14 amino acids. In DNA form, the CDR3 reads TGTGCCAGCAGTCCACAGGGGGTGAACACTGAAGCTTTCTTT. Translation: CASSPQGVNTEAFF.

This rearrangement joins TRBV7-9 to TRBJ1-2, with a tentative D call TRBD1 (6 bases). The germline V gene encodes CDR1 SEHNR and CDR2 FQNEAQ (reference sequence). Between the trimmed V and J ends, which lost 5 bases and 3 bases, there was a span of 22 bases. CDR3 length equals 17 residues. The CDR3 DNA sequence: TGTGCCAGCAGCGTCGTCATCGTAGGGGGTCCTCACTATGGCTACACCTTC. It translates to CASSVVIVGGPHYGYTF.

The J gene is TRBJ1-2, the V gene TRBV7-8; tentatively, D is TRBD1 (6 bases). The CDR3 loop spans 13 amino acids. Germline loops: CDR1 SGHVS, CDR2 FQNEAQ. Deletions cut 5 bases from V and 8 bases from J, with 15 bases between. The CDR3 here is CASSQEHRDGYTF. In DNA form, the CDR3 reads TGTGCCAGCAGCCAAGAACACAGGGACGGCTACACCTTC.

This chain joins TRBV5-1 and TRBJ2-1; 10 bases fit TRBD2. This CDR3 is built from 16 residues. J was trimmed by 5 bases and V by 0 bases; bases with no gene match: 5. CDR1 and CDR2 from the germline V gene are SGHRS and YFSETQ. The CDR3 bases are TGCGCCAGCAGCTTGGGAGCGGGAGGGAGTCACAATGAGCAGTTCTTC. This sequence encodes CASSLGAGGSHNEQFF.

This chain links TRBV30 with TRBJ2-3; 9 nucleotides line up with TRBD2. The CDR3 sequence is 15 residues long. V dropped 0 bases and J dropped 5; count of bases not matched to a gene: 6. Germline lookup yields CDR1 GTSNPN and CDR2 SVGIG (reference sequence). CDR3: CAWSVMAGGEDTQYF. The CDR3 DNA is TGTGCCTGGAGTGTAATGGCGGGAGGGGAAGATACGCAGTATTTT. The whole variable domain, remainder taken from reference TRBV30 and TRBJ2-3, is SQTIHQWPATLVQPVGSPLSLECTVEGTSNPNLYWYRQAAGRGLQLLFYSVGIGQISSEVPQNLSASRPQDRQFILSSKKLLLSDSGFYLCAWSVMAGGEDTQYFGPGTRLTVL.

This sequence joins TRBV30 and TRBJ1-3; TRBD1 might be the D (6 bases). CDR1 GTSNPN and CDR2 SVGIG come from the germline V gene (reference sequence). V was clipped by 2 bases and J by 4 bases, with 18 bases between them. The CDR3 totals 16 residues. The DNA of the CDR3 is TGTGCCTGGAGTCACGACCAAGGGGGAAGGGGAAACACCATATATTTT. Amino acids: CAWSHDQGGRGNTIYF.

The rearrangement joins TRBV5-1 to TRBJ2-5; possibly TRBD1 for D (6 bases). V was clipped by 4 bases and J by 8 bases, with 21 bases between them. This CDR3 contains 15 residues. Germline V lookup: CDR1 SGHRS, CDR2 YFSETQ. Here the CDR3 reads CASSPHGSGDSTQYF. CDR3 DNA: TGCGCCAGCAGCCCGCATGGATCAGGGGATAGCACCCAGTACTTC. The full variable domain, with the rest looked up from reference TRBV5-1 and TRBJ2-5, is KAGVTQTPRYLIKTRGQQVTLSCSPISGHRSVSWYQQTPGQGLQFLFEYFSETQRNKGNFPGRFSGRQFSNSRSEMNVSTLELGDSALYLCASSPHGSGDSTQYFGPGTRLLVL.

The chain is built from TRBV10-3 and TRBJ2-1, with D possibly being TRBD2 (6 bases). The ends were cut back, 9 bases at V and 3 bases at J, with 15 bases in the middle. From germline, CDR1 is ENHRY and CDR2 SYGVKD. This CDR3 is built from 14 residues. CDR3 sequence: CAISTRDFYNEQFF. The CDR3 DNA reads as TGTGCCATATCGACCCGGGACTTCTACAATGAGCAGTTCTTC.

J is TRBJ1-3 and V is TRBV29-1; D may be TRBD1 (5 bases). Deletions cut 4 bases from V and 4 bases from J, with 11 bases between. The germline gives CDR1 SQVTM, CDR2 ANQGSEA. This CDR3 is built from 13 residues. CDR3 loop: CSVVGVSGNTIYF. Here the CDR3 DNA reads TGCAGCGTTGTAGGGGTATCGGGAAACACCATATATTTT.

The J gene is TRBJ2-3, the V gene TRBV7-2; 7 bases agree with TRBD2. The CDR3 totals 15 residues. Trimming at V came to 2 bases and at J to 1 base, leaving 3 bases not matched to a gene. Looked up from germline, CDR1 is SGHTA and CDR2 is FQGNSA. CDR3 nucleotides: TGTGCCAGCAGCTTACGAAGCGGGGGCACAGATACGCAGTATTTT. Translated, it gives CASSLRSGGTDTQYF. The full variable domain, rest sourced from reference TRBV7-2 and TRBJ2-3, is GAGVSQSPSNKVTEKGKDVELRCDPISGHTALYWYRQSLGQGLEFLIYFQGNSAPDKSGLPSDRFSAERTGGSVSTLTIQRTQQEDSAVYLCASSLRSGGTDTQYFGPGTRLTVL.

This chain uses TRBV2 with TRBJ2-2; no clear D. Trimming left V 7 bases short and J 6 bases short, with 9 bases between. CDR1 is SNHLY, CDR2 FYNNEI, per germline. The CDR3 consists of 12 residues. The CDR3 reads CASTRVAGELFF. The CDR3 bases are TGTGCCAGCACTCGGGTGGCCGGGGAGCTGTTTTTT.

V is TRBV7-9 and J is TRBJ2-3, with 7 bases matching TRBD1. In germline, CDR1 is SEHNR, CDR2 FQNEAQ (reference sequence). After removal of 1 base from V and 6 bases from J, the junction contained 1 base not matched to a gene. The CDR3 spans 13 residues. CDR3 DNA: TGTGCCAGCAGCTTAGGACAGGGCGATACGCAGTATTTT. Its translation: CASSLGQGDTQYF.

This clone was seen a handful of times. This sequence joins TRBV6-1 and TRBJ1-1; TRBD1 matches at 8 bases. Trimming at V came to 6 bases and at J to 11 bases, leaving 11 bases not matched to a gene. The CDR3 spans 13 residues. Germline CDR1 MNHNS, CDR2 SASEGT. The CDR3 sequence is CASSRDRTGYAFF. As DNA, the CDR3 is TGTGCCAGCAGCCGGGACAGGACGGGATACGCTTTCTTT.

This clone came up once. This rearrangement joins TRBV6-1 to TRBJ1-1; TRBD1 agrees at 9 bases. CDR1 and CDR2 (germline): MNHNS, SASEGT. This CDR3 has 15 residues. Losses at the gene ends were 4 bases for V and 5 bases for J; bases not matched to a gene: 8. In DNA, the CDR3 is TGTGCCAGCAGTGTAAAGCCGACAGGGGGAACTGAAGCTTTCTTT. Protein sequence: CASSVKPTGGTEAFF.

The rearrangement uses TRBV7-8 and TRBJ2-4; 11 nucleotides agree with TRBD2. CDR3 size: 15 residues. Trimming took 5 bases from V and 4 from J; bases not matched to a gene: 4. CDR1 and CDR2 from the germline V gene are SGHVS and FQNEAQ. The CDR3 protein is CASSTGTSGKNIQYF. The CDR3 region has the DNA TGTGCCAGCAGCACTGGGACTAGCGGAAAAAACATTCAGTACTTC.

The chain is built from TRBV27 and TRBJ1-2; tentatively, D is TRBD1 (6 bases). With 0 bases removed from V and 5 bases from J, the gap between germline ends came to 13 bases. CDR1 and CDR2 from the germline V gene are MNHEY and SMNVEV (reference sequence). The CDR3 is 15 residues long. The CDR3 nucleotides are TGTGCCAGCAGTTTATCAGGGGGTTTGGGGTATGGCTACACCTTC. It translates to CASSLSGGLGYGYTF.

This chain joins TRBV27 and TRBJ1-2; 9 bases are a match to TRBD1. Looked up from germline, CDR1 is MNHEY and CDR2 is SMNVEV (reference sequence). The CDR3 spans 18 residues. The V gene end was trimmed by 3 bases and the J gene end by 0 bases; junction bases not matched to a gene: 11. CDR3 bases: TGTGCCAGCAGTTTTAGCGCGGGACAGGGATTTTCTAACTATGGCTACACCTTC. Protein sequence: CASSFSAGQGFSNYGYTF.

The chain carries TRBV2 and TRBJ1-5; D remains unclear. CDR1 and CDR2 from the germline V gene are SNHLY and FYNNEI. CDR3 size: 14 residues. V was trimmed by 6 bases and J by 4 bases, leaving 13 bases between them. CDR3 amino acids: CASRTDGANQPQHF. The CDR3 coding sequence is TGTGCCAGCAGGACTGACGGAGCTAATCAGCCCCAGCATTTT.

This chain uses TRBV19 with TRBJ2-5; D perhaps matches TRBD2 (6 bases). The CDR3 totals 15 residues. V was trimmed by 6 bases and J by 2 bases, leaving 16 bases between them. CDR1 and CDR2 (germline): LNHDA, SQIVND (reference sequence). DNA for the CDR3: TGTGCCAGTAGATACCTCAAGGGACTGCAAGAGACCCAGTACTTC. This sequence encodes CASRYLKGLQETQYF. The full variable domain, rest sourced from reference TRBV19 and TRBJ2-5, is DGGITQSPKYLFRKEGQNVTLSCEQNLNHDAMYWYRQDPGQGLRLIYYSQIVNDFQKGDIAEGYSVSREKKESFPLTVTSAQKNPTAFYLCASRYLKGLQETQYFGPGTRLLVL.

CDR3 amino acids: CATSRDTGVYNEQFF. The CDR3 DNA sequence: TGTGCCACCAGCAGAGATACGGGAGTATACAATGAGCAGTTCTTC. The rearrangement joins TRBV15 to TRBJ2-1; D possibly corresponds to TRBD2 (6 bases). Germline-derived CDR1 and CDR2 are LNHNV and YYDKDF (reference sequence). V dropped 0 bases and J dropped 4 bases, with 10 bases sitting between them. The CDR3 totals 15 residues.

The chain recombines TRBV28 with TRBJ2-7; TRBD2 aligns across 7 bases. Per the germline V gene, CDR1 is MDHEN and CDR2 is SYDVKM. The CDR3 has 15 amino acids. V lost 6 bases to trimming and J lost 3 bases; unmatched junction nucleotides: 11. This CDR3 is CASSPSSGMDYEQYF. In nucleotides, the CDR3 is TGTGCCAGCAGCCCTTCGAGCGGGATGGACTACGAGCAGTACTTC.

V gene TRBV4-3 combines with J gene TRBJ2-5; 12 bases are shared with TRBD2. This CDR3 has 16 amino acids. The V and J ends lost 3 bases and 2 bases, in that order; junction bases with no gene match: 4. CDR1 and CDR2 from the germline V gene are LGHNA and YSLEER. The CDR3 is CASSQDLAGGQETQYF. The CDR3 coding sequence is TGCGCCAGCAGCCAGGACCTAGCGGGGGGGCAAGAGACCCAGTACTTC.